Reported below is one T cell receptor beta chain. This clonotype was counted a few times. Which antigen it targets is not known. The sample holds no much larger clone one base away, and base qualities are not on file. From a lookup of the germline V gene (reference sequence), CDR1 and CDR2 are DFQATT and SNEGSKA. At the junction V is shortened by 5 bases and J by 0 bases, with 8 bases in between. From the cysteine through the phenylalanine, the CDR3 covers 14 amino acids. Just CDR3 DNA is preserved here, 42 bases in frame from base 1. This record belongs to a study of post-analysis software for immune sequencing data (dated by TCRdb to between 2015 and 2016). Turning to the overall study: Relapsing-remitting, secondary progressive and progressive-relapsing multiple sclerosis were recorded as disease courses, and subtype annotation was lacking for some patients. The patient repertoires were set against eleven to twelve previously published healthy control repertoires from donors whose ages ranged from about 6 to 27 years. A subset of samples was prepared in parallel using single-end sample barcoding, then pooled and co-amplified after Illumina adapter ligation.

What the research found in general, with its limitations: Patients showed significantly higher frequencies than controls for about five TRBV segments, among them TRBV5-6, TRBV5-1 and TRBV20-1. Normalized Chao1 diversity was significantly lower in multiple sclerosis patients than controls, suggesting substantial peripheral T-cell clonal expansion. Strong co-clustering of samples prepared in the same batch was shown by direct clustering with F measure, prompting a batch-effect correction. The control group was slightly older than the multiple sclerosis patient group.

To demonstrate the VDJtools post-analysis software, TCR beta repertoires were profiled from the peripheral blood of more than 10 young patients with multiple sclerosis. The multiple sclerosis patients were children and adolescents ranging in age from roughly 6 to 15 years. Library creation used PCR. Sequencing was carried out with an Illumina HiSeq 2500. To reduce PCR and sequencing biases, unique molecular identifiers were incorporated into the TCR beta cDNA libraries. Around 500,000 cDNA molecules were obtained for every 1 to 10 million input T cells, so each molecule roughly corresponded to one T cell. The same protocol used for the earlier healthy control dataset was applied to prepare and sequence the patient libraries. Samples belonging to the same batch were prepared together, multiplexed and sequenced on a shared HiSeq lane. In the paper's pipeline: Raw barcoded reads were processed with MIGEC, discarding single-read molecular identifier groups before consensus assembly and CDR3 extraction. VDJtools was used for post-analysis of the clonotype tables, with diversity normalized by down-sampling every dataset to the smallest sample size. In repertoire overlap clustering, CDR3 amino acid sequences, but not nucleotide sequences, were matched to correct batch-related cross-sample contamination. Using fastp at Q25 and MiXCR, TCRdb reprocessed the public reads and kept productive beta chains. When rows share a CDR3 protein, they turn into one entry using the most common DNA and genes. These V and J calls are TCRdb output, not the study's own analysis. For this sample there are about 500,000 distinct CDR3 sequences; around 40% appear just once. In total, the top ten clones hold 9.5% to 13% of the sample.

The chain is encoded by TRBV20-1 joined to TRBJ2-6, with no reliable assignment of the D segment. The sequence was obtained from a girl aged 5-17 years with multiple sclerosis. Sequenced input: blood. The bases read TGCAGTGCTCGGACGGTCTCTGGGGCCAACGTCCTGACTTTC. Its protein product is CSARTVSGANVLTF.